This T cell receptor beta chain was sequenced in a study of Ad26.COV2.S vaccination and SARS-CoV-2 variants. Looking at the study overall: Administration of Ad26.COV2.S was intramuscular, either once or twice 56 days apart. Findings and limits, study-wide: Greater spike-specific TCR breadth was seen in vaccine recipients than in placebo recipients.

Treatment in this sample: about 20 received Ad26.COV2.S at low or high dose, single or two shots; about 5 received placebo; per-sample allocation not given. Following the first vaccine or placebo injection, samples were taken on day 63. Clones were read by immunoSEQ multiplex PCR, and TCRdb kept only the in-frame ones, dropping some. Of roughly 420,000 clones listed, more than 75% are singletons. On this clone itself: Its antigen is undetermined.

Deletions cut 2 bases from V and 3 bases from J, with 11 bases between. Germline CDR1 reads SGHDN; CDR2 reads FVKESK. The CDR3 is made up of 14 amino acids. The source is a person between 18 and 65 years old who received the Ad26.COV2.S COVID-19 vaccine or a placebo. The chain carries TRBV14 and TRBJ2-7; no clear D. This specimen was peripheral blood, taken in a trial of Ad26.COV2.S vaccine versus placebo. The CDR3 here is CASSQYQKGYEQYF. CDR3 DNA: TGTGCCAGCAGCCAATATCAGAAGGGCTACGAGCAGTACTTC.